These 15 T cell receptor beta chains were all obtained from the same sample, sequenced in a study of shared clonotypes between healthy human individuals. Some clones are missing from TCRdb's copy, which holds only in-frame ones; the method was immunoSEQ multiplex PCR. The table includes millions of clones, over 90% detected once. Sequenced material: naive CD4+ T cells from PBMCs. The subset here: CD45RA+ positively selected. Receptors were obtained from a man between 18 and 35 years old in good health. Some clones in this sample may be carry-over from other donors' samples.

Details on this clone: At the DNA level, this CDR3 is encoded by other sequences in the same sample as well. This chain joins TRBV9 and TRBJ2-7; 9 bases map to TRBD1. The junction had 4 bases not matched to a gene; V was cut back by 2 bases and J by 4 bases. Germline V lookup: CDR1 SGDLS, CDR2 YYNGEE. The CDR3 runs 14 residues. In DNA, the CDR3 is TGTGCCAGCAGCGTGGACAGGGGAGGGTACGAGCAGTACTTC. As protein: CASSVDRGGYEQYF. Full variable domain (remainder filled in from reference TRBV9 and TRBJ2-7): DSGVTQTPKHLITATGQRVTLRCSPRSGDLSVYWYQQSLDQGLQFLIQYYNGEERAKGNILERFSAQQFPDLHSELNLSSLELGDSALYFCASSVDRGGYEQYFGPGTRLTVT.

CDR3 bases: TGTGCCAGCAGCTTGGATAGAACCGCGAGCACTGAAGCTTTCTTT. The encoded protein is CASSLDRTASTEAFF. V gene TRBV5-4 combines with J gene TRBJ1-1; D gene uncertain. Deletions cut 0 bases from V and 4 bases from J, with 13 bases between. Germline CDR1 and CDR2: SGHNT and YYREEE (reference sequence). This CDR3 spans 15 amino acids.

The rearrangement joins TRBV7-2 to TRBJ2-5, with 8 bases identical to TRBD2. Trimming at V came to 7 bases and at J to 1 base, leaving 5 bases not matched to a gene. CDR1 and CDR2 (germline): SGHTA, FQGNSA. This CDR3 has 14 amino acids. This CDR3 is CASTPRGGQETQYF. The CDR3 bases are TGTGCCAGCACCCCCCGGGGGGGCCAAGAGACCCAGTACTTC.

This clone was recorded only once. The CDR3 nucleotides are TGTGCCAGCAGGGAAACAGGGCAGTTAGAGGGCTACACCTTC. Translated: CASRETGQLEGYTF. The chain combines TRBV5-6 with TRBJ1-2; D perhaps matches TRBD1 (6 bases). V was shortened by 5 bases and J by 8 bases, with 19 bases between the two germline ends. This CDR3 is 14 amino acids long. Looked up from germline, CDR1 is SGHDT and CDR2 is YYEEEE.

The rearrangement joins TRBV11-2 to TRBJ2-7; 9 nucleotides match TRBD2. Germline V gives CDR1 SGHAT, CDR2 FQNNGV. The trim removed 5 bases at V and 0 bases at J, leaving 14 bases unmatched. The CDR3 is 18 amino acids. The CDR3 protein is CASSPLGREGRSSYEQYF. CDR3 coding DNA: TGTGCCAGCAGCCCCTTAGGGCGGGAGGGCCGTTCCTCCTACGAGCAGTACTTC.

The chain uses TRBV28 and TRBJ1-6; D gene unclear. The V and J ends lost 11 bases and 11 bases respectively, with 22 bases between them. The CDR3 is 14 amino acids. Germline V gives CDR1 MDHEN, CDR2 SYDVKM. The CDR3 loop reads CACKPATEVAPLHF. The CDR3 coding sequence is TGTGCCTGTAAGCCGGCCACCGAAGTGGCACCCCTCCACTTT.

V is TRBV5-1 and J is TRBJ2-7; D is perhaps TRBD2 (5 bases). V lost 4 bases and J 6 bases, leaving 14 bases between the germline ends. This CDR3 is built from 13 residues. CDR1 and CDR2 from the germline V gene are SGHRS and YFSETQ. The CDR3 DNA is TGCGCCAGCAGCGACGGGATCAAAGTCGAGCAGTACTTC. Its translation: CASSDGIKVEQYF. Combining the CDR3 with reference TRBV5-1 and TRBJ2-7 gives the whole variable domain KAGVTQTPRYLIKTRGQQVTLSCSPISGHRSVSWYQQTPGQGLQFLFEYFSETQRNKGNFPGRFSGRQFSNSRSEMNVSTLELGDSALYLCASSDGIKVEQYFGPGTRLTVT.

The chain carries TRBV6-1 and TRBJ1-2; D is unresolved. This CDR3 is 15 amino acids long. CDR1 and CDR2 from the germline V gene are MNHNS and SASEGT. Deletions cut 6 bases from V and 0 bases from J, with 14 bases between. The CDR3 nucleotides read TGTGCCAGCAGCTATAGACAAATAGCTAACTATGGCTACACCTTC. It specifies CASSYRQIANYGYTF.

The genes are TRBV5-1 and TRBJ1-3; D remains ambiguous. In germline, CDR1 is SGHRS, CDR2 YFSETQ. V was clipped by 0 bases and J by 1 base, with 11 bases between them. The length of the CDR3 is 16 residues. DNA of the CDR3: TGCGCCAGCAGCTTGGAACCGGGGATATCTGGAAACACCATATATTTT. This encodes CASSLEPGISGNTIYF. The full variable domain, completed using reference TRBV5-1 and TRBJ1-3, is KAGVTQTPRYLIKTRGQQVTLSCSPISGHRSVSWYQQTPGQGLQFLFEYFSETQRNKGNFPGRFSGRQFSNSRSEMNVSTLELGDSALYLCASSLEPGISGNTIYFGEGSWLTVV.

The CDR3 region has the DNA TGTGCCAGCACCTTCCAGGGGGCGTGGAACACCGGGGAGCTGTTTTTT. Translated, it gives CASTFQGAWNTGELFF. This chain uses TRBV5-6 with TRBJ2-2; TRBD1 agrees at 8 bases. Per germline, CDR1 SGHDT and CDR2 YYEEEE. The CDR3 covers 16 residues. The ends lost 6 bases at V and 1 base at J; junction bases unmatched: 8.

The V and J genes are TRBV15 and TRBJ2-5, with D perhaps given as TRBD1 or TRBD2 (6 bases each). V was shortened by 0 bases and J by 5 bases, with 13 bases between the two germline ends. The CDR3 sequence is 15 residues long. The germline V gene encodes CDR1 LNHNV and CDR2 YYDKDF (reference sequence). The CDR3 protein is CATSRDPGGGETQYF. CDR3 nucleotides: TGTGCCACCAGCAGAGATCCCGGGGGCGGGGAGACCCAGTACTTC.

The sample holds one count of this clone. This rearrangement joins TRBV5-6 to TRBJ2-1; D remains ambiguous. CDR3 size: 16 residues. CDR1 is SGHDT, CDR2 YYEEEE, per germline. V lost 4 bases, J lost 2 bases, and 16 bases lay in between. CDR3 sequence reads: CASSLLSGRTYNEQFF. CDR3 nucleotides: TGTGCCAGCAGCCTCCTTTCAGGCCGTACCTACAATGAGCAGTTCTTC.

V is TRBV5-4 and J is TRBJ2-7; D is perhaps TRBD1 or TRBD2 (5 bases each). Germline values: CDR1 SGHNT, CDR2 YYREEE (reference sequence). This CDR3 is 13 amino acids long. The CDR3 reads CAFGAGLSYEQYF. The DNA for the CDR3 is TGTGCTTTTGGGGCGGGCTTATCCTACGAGCAGTACTTC.

This chain joins TRBV18 and TRBJ2-3; D possibly corresponds to TRBD1 (5 bases). The germline V and J ends were trimmed by 5 bases and 1 base, with 16 bases remaining between them. The V gene's germline CDR1 is KGHSH and CDR2 LQKENI. The CDR3 consists of 16 residues. Here the CDR3 reads CASSSLGAVRTDTQYF. In nucleotides, the CDR3 is TGTGCCAGCTCATCCTTAGGGGCCGTCCGCACAGATACGCAGTATTTT.

Notes on this clone: An end of the junction differs from the germline gene, which may be a read error. The CDR3 DNA follows: TGTGCCAGTAGTCCCCAACTTGGGGATACACAGTATTTT. Translating gives CASSPQLGDTQYF. The chain couples TRBV19 to TRBJ2-3; the D is unclear. This CDR3 has 13 amino acids. CDR1 is LNHDA, CDR2 SQIVND, per germline (reference sequence).